Following are 21 T cell receptor beta chains from one sample sequenced in a study of CD8 T cells in Susac syndrome. Random hexamers were used to reverse transcribe an amount of roughly 0.45 to 1 ug RNA. MiXCR, run by TCRdb on the immunoSEQ multiplex PCR reads, gives a single entry per CDR3 protein. The sample includes more than 100,000 distinct CDR3 sequences, roughly 94% of them seen just once. Material for sequencing was CD8+ T cells from PBMCs. These receptors came from a human donor with Susac syndrome.

The chain links TRBV11-2 to TRBJ2-5; D not certain. Trimming took 0 bases from V and 0 from J, leaving 8 bases between them. The CDR3 consists of 15 residues. Germline-derived CDR1 and CDR2 are SGHAT and FQNNGV. CDR3 protein: CASSLDSGYQETQYF. The CDR3 DNA sequence: TGTGCCAGCAGCTTAGATTCTGGGTACCAAGAGACCCAGTACTTC.

This clonotype occurred once. The chain uses TRBV7-9 and TRBJ2-7; unclear D gene. This CDR3 is 13 amino acids long. Per the germline V gene, CDR1 is SEHNR and CDR2 is FQNEAQ (reference sequence). V lost 5 bases and J lost 1, with 9 bases in between. In DNA, the CDR3 is TGTGCCAGCAGCCTCCCCTCTTCCTACGAGCAGTACTTC. Its translation: CASSLPSSYEQYF.

The chain recombines TRBV12-3 or TRBV12-4 with TRBJ1-2, with TRBD1 matching over 7 bases. J gave up 5 bases and V 1 base, and 7 bases lay outside the gene matches. This CDR3 spans 15 amino acids. The CDR3 region has the DNA TGTGCCAGCAGTTTAGTGCGGGGGACAGCTTATGGCTACACCTTC. Protein: CASSLVRGTAYGYTF.

The CDR3 sequence: CASSSRTGSVYEQYF. Written as DNA, the CDR3 is TGTGCCAGCAGTTCCCGGACAGGATCCGTCTACGAGCAGTACTTC. The chain joins TRBV28 to TRBJ2-7, with TRBD1 matching 7 bases. CDR3 size: 15 residues. Unmatched junction bases numbered 9, after V lost 4 bases and J lost 3 bases. CDR1 and CDR2 (germline): MDHEN, SYDVKM.

The DNA of the CDR3 is TGCAGCGCCGGAGTGACGAATGAGCAGTTCTTC. Its translation is CSAGVTNEQFF. The V call is TRBV29-1, the J call TRBJ2-1; unclear D gene. Germline CDR1 is SQVTM and CDR2 is ANQGSEA. The CDR3 covers 11 residues. With 7 bases removed from V and 7 bases from J, the gap between germline ends came to 11 bases.

V gene TRBV9 combines with J gene TRBJ2-2, with D maybe TRBD2 (5 bases). The CDR3 runs 16 residues. Per the germline V gene, CDR1 is SGDLS and CDR2 is YYNGEE. Trimming removed 0 bases at V and 0 bases at J, with 9 bases between. The CDR3 is CASSVARATNTGELFF. Written as DNA, the CDR3 is TGTGCCAGCAGCGTAGCGAGGGCGACGAACACCGGGGAGCTGTTTTTT.

This chain links TRBV29-1 with TRBJ1-4; D is perhaps TRBD1 (6 bases). Germline V gene sequence: CDR1 SQVTM, CDR2 ANQGSEA. This CDR3 region has 13 residues. V dropped 4 bases and J dropped 8 bases, with 14 bases sitting between them. CDR3 in amino acids: CSVGAGAGEKLFF. The CDR3 region has the DNA TGCAGCGTTGGGGCGGGGGCTGGCGAAAAACTGTTTTTT.

V is TRBV27 and J is TRBJ1-4, with D perhaps matching TRBD1 (5 bases). V was shortened by 4 bases and J by 7 bases, with 13 bases between the two germline ends. The CDR3 is 14 residues long. Germline V gene lookup returns CDR1 MNHEY and CDR2 SMNVEV (reference sequence). The CDR3 DNA reads TGTGCCAGCAGTTCGACAGCCTCTGGTGAAAAACTGTTTTTT. Its protein is CASSSTASGEKLFF.

The CDR3, as DNA: TGTGCCAGCAGTTATTTGAAGGCCGCTGGTGAGACCCAGTACTTC. Amino acid sequence: CASSYLKAAGETQYF. V is TRBV27 and J is TRBJ2-5; D is uncertain. CDR3 size: 15 residues. Between the trimmed V and J ends, which lost 4 bases and 5 bases, there was a span of 17 bases. The germline V gene has CDR1 MNHEY and CDR2 SMNVEV (reference sequence).

This clonotype appeared a few times. The chain recombines TRBV27 with TRBJ1-1, with D hard to call. This CDR3 region has 13 residues. The germline V and J ends were trimmed by 6 bases and 1 base, with 9 bases remaining between them. Germline values: CDR1 MNHEY, CDR2 SMNVEV (reference sequence). The CDR3 reads CASSPTRNTEAFF. DNA for the CDR3: TGTGCCAGCAGCCCAACACGGAACACTGAAGCTTTCTTT.

This rearrangement joins TRBV7-8 to TRBJ2-7; D gene ambiguous. Trimming removed 5 bases at V and 6 bases at J, with 8 bases between. CDR3 size: 11 residues. Germline lookup yields CDR1 SGHVS and CDR2 FQNEAQ. The CDR3 region has the DNA TGTGCCAGCAGCCCCCTTGGCGAGCAGTACTTC. As protein: CASSPLGEQYF.

This clonotype was seen only once. This chain connects TRBV6-2 or TRBV6-3 to TRBJ2-1; D might be TRBD2 (6 bases). Trimming took off 5 bases at V and 5 bases at J, with 10 bases between the two ends. Germline V gives CDR1 MNHEY, CDR2 SVGEGT. There are 13 residues in the CDR3. CDR3 loop: CASSPGGNNEQFF. The CDR3 DNA is TGTGCCAGCAGTCCCGGGGGAAACAATGAGCAGTTCTTC.

V usage is TRBV6-2 or TRBV6-3 and J usage is TRBJ2-6, with 7 bases matching TRBD1. CDR3 size: 16 residues. The V gene end was trimmed by 2 bases and the J gene end by 4 bases; junction bases not matched to a gene: 5. Germline V gives CDR1 MNHEY, CDR2 SVGEGT. The CDR3 region is CASSYRGLRGANVLTF. DNA for the CDR3: TGTGCCAGCAGTTACAGGGGGCTCAGAGGGGCCAACGTCCTGACTTTC.

This chain uses TRBV4-1 with TRBJ2-5; 10 bases are shared with TRBD2. CDR1 MGHRA and CDR2 YSYEKL come from the germline V gene. The junction had 7 bases not matched to a gene; V was cut back by 7 bases and J by 8 bases. The CDR3 is 13 residues long. CDR3 nucleotides: TGCGCCAGCAAGCCTTCTAGCGGGGGAACCCAGTACTTC. Amino acid sequence: CASKPSSGGTQYF.

The chain employs TRBV29-1 and TRBJ2-1, with 7 nucleotides matching TRBD2. The CDR3 loop spans 16 amino acids. Trimming removed 3 bases from V and 5 bases from J; junction bases left unmatched: 13. Germline CDR1 and CDR2: SQVTM and ANQGSEA. CDR3 nucleotide sequence: TGCAGCGTTGAGCTACCGGGGGGAGCCTTGGACAATGAGCAGTTCTTC. This codes for CSVELPGGALDNEQFF.

The J gene is TRBJ2-7, the V gene TRBV6-2 or TRBV6-3; 7 positions agree with TRBD2. CDR3 length equals 12 residues. The germline V gene has CDR1 MNHEY and CDR2 SVGEGT. The J segment lost 1 base and the V segment lost 8 bases, leaving 2 bases of the junction unmatched. For the CDR3, the DNA is TGTGCCAGCCGGGGGGAATCCTACGAGCAGTACTTC. Its translation is CASRGESYEQYF.

This chain joins TRBV11-2 and TRBJ2-7, with 7 bases that match TRBD1. Germline CDR1 reads SGHAT; CDR2 reads FQNNGV. V trimming: 4 bases; J trimming: 3 bases; junction bases outside the gene matches: 6. This CDR3 comprises 14 residues. CDR3 DNA sequence: TGTGCCAGCAGCTCTGGGACAGCGCACTACGAGCAGTACTTC. It yields the protein CASSSGTAHYEQYF. The complete variable domain, with remaining parts taken from reference TRBV11-2 and TRBJ2-7, reads EAGVAQSPRYKIIEKRQSVAFWCNPISGHATLYWYQQILGQGPKLLIQFQNNGVVDDSQLPKDRFSAERLKGVDSTLKIQPAKLEDSAVYLCASSSGTAHYEQYFGPGTRLTVT.

This chain joins TRBV27 and TRBJ2-1; the D is unclear. The CDR3 is 11 amino acids. The germline V gene encodes CDR1 MNHEY and CDR2 SMNVEV (reference sequence). V gave up 8 bases and J gave up 15 bases, with 17 bases separating them. This CDR3 is CASRLWPHLFF. CDR3 DNA: TGTGCCAGCCGATTATGGCCGCATCTGTTCTTC.

The CDR3 protein is CASSLAPHGYTF. In nucleotides, the CDR3 is TGTGCCAGCAGCTTAGCCCCTCATGGCTACACCTTC. The chain links TRBV11-2 to TRBJ1-2, with D uncertain. The CDR3 loop spans 12 amino acids. The germline V gene has CDR1 SGHAT and CDR2 FQNNGV. V was cut by 1 base and J by 6 bases, with 6 bases left in between.

The V gene is TRBV29-1, the J gene TRBJ1-2; D perhaps matches TRBD1 (5 bases). The V and J ends lost 4 bases and 5 bases respectively, with 17 bases between them. The CDR3 sequence is 14 residues long. Germline V lookup: CDR1 SQVTM, CDR2 ANQGSEA. In DNA form, the CDR3 reads TGCAGCGTTGTAGGTCCCAGGGCCGATTATGGCTACACCTTC. Protein sequence: CSVVGPRADYGYTF. Supplemented by reference TRBV29-1 and TRBJ1-2, the full variable domain reads SAVISQKPSRDICQRGTSLTIQCQVDSQVTMMFWYRQQPGQSLTLIATANQGSEATYESGFVIDKFPISRPNLTFSTLTVSNMSPEDSSIYLCSVVGPRADYGYTFGSGTRLTVV.

V gene TRBV27 combines with J gene TRBJ1-1, with TRBD1 as a possible D gene (5 bases). V gave up 10 bases and J gave up 4 bases, with 16 bases separating them. This CDR3 comprises 13 residues. Germline lookup yields CDR1 MNHEY and CDR2 SMNVEV (reference sequence). The CDR3 DNA sequence: TGTGCCACCCTGGGGGTTTTGAGCACTGAAGCTTTCTTT. It yields the protein CATLGVLSTEAFF.